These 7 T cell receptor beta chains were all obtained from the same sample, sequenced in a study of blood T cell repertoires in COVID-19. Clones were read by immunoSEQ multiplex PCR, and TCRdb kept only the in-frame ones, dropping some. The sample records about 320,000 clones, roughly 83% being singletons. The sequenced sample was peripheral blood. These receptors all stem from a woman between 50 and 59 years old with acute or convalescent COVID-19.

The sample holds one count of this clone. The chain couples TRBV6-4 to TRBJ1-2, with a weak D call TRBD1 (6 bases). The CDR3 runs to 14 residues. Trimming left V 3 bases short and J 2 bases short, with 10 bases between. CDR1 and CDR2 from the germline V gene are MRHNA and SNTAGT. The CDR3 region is CASSDTTGNYGYTF. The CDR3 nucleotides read TGTGCCAGCAGTGATACCACAGGGAACTATGGCTACACCTTC.

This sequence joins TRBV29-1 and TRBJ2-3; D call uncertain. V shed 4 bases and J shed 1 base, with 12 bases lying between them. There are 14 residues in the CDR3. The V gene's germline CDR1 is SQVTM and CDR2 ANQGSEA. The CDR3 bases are TGCAGCGTTGCTTCCACTCGCGGCACAGATACGCAGTATTTT. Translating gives CSVASTRGTDTQYF.

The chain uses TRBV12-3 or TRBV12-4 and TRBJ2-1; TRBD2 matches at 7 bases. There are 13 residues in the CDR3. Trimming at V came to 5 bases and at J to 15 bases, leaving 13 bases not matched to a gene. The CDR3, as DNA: TGTGCCAGCAGTCCCCGGACTAGATTAGTCCGGTTCTTC. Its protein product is CASSPRTRLVRFF.

CDR3 bases: TGTGCCAGCAGCTTGGACAGCGGGAGAGTGGAGACCCAGTACTTC. Protein product: CASSLDSGRVETQYF. This chain joins TRBV5-4 and TRBJ2-5; 8 nucleotides align to TRBD2. The CDR3 has 15 residues. Losses at the gene ends were 0 bases for V and 5 bases for J; bases not matched to a gene: 6. The V gene's germline CDR1 is SGHNT and CDR2 YYREEE (reference sequence).

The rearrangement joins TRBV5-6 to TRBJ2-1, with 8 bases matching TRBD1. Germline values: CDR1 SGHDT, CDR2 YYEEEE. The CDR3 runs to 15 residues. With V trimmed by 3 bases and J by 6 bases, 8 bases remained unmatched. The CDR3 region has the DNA TGTGCCAGCAGCTCGGACAGGGTTTCGGTCAATGAGCAGTTCTTC. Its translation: CASSSDRVSVNEQFF.

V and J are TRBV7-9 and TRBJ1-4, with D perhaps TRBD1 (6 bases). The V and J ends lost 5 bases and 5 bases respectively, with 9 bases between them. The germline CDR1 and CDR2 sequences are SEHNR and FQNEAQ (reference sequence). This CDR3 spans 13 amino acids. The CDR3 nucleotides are TGTGCCAGCAGCAGAGGACAGAATGAAAAACTGTTTTTT. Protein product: CASSRGQNEKLFF.

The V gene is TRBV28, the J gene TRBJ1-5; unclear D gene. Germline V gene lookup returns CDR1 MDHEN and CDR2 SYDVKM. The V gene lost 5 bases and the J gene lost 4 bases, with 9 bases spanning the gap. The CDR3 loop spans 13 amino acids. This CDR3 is CASSKRGNQPQHF. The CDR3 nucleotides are TGTGCCAGCAGTAAGCGGGGTAATCAGCCCCAGCATTTT.